The 32 T cell receptor beta chains below all came from one sample that was sequenced in a study of OX40 agonist ivuxolimab in advanced cancers. The assay was immunoSEQ multiplex PCR, and TCRdb's table has in-frame clones only and misses some. The sample yields about 70,000 clones, roughly 88% seen once. The sequenced sample was CD4+ or CD8+ T cells sorted from blood, obtained in a trial of the OX40 agonist ivuxolimab. The source of these receptors is an adult with an advanced solid tumor such as melanoma, head and neck, liver or kidney cancer.

The chain carries TRBV5-1 and TRBJ2-1; D gene uncertain. The V gene lost 0 bases and the J gene lost 0 bases, with 16 bases spanning the gap. The germline V gene encodes CDR1 SGHRS and CDR2 YFSETQ. The length of the CDR3 is 18 residues. The CDR3 DNA reads as TGCGCCAGCAGCTTGGCCCCTGGGTCCAGGAGCTCCTACAATGAGCAGTTCTTC. It specifies CASSLAPGSRSSYNEQFF.

The sample holds a few counts of this clone. V is TRBV27 and J is TRBJ2-3, with TRBD2 matching 10 bases. This CDR3 has 17 residues. Germline CDR1 MNHEY, CDR2 SMNVEV (reference sequence). With 4 bases clipped from V and 0 bases from J, the junction kept 7 bases outside the gene matches. CDR3 nucleotide sequence: TGTGCCAGCAGTTCCGCTAGCGGGGGATACAGCACAGATACGCAGTATTTT. It specifies CASSSASGGYSTDTQYF.

The chain recombines TRBV18 with TRBJ2-6; a possible D gene is TRBD1 (6 bases). This CDR3 spans 16 amino acids. The V gene lost 2 bases and the J gene lost 0 bases, with 8 bases spanning the gap. Germline V CDR1 and CDR2: KGHSH, LQKENI. The chain's CDR3 is CASSPGQFSGANVLTF. The CDR3 DNA reads as TGTGCCAGCTCACCAGGACAGTTCTCTGGGGCCAACGTCCTGACTTTC.

The V and J genes are TRBV5-4 and TRBJ1-2; D perhaps matches TRBD1 (5 bases). The germline V gene has CDR1 SGHNT and CDR2 YYREEE (reference sequence). The CDR3 runs to 13 residues. V shed 5 bases and J shed 5 bases, with 13 bases lying between them. The CDR3 region has the DNA TGTGCCAGCAGGCTGACAGCTTCTTATGGCTACACCTTC. It translates to CASRLTASYGYTF.

The gene calls are TRBV4-1 and TRBJ2-5, with 12 positions matching TRBD2. The J segment lost 5 bases and the V segment lost 1 base, leaving 8 bases of the junction unmatched. This CDR3 comprises 17 residues. CDR1 is MGHRA and CDR2 is YSYEKL in the germline V gene. The CDR3 loop is CASSQVGLAGFIETQYF. The CDR3 nucleotides read TGCGCCAGCAGCCAAGTCGGACTAGCGGGATTTATTGAGACCCAGTACTTC.

The chain has TRBV7-9 and TRBJ2-7, with D hard to call. V was pared by 1 base and J by 5 bases, with 3 bases between. The CDR3 length is 11 residues. Germline CDR1 and CDR2: SEHNR and FQNEAQ (reference sequence). The CDR3 sequence: CASSLGDEQYF. The CDR3 DNA reads as TGTGCCAGCAGCTTAGGGGACGAGCAGTACTTC. The full variable domain, with the rest looked up from reference TRBV7-9 and TRBJ2-7, is DTGVSQNPRHKITKRGQNVTFRCDPISEHNRLYWYRQTLGQGPEFLTYFQNEAQLEKSRLLSDRFSAERPKGSFSTLEIQRTEQGDSAMYLCASSLGDEQYFGPGTRLTVT.

The V gene is TRBV6-1, the J gene TRBJ1-2; perhaps TRBD1 as D (5 bases). CDR1 MNHNS and CDR2 SASEGT come from the germline V gene. The CDR3 has 13 amino acids. V gave up 6 bases and J gave up 7 bases, with 15 bases separating them. The CDR3 is CASRPPGYPGYTF. In DNA form, the CDR3 reads TGTGCCAGCAGGCCCCCAGGGTACCCTGGCTACACCTTC.

The CDR3 DNA reads as TGTGCCAGCAGTGATCTAGGGGTGGGGAATTCACCCCTCCACTTT. It translates to CASSDLGVGNSPLHF. The V gene is TRBV6-1, the J gene TRBJ1-6; the D gene is possibly TRBD1 (5 bases). The CDR3 totals 15 residues. The germline gives CDR1 MNHNS, CDR2 SASEGT. Trimming stripped 3 bases from V and 7 bases from J, with 13 bases between.

The chain joins TRBV7-2 to TRBJ1-2, with 9 nucleotides matching TRBD1. CDR3 size: 15 residues. Germline V gene data show CDR1 as SGHTA and CDR2 as FQGNSA. The V and J ends lost 5 bases and 2 bases, in that order; junction bases with no gene match: 6. The CDR3 DNA reads TGTGCCAGCAGCCCGGGACAGGGCGCCAACTATGGCTACACCTTC. It codes for CASSPGQGANYGYTF.

This clone has a single count. In DNA, the CDR3 is TGTGCCAGCAGCCCGTGGACAGGGGGGAGCACAGATACGCAGTATTTT. Its protein is CASSPWTGGSTDTQYF. The chain links TRBV7-8 to TRBJ2-3; 10 bases match TRBD1. This CDR3 region has 16 residues. Germline V gene data show CDR1 as SGHVS and CDR2 as FQNEAQ. Trimming took 5 bases from V and 0 from J; bases not matched to a gene: 5.

V usage is TRBV30 and J usage is TRBJ2-3, with TRBD2 identical over 7 bases. This CDR3 contains 15 residues. The germline V gene encodes CDR1 GTSNPN and CDR2 SVGIG (reference sequence). The V gene end was trimmed by 8 bases and the J gene end by 4 bases; junction bases not matched to a gene: 15. CDR3 sequence (DNA): TGTGCCGGGTCCCCATCCGGGACTAAGGCAGATACGCAGTATTTT. This gives the protein CAGSPSGTKADTQYF.

This clone is a singleton in its sample. This chain uses TRBV14 with TRBJ2-1; 13 positions match TRBD2. Germline CDR1 SGHDN, CDR2 FVKESK. V lost 7 bases and J lost 9; bases outside the gene matches: 15. The CDR3 runs 17 residues. The CDR3 nucleotides read TGTGCCAGCACCGATAAGACAGGACTAGCGGGAGTAAGTGAGCAGTTCTTC. Translating gives CASTDKTGLAGVSEQFF.

The genes are TRBV18 and TRBJ1-2, with a tentative D call TRBD1 (5 bases). The germline V gene encodes CDR1 KGHSH and CDR2 LQKENI. Trimming left V 2 bases short and J 3 bases short, with 22 bases between. This CDR3 comprises 18 residues. DNA for the CDR3: TGTGCCAGCTCACCAAGCCTTCTTGGAGGGGACCAATACTATGGCTACACCTTC. Encoded protein: CASSPSLLGGDQYYGYTF.

This clone was observed a few times. The chain joins TRBV13 to TRBJ2-1; maybe TRBD1 (5 bases). Trimming took off 5 bases at V and 0 bases at J, with 5 bases between the two ends. In germline, CDR1 is PRHDT, CDR2 FYEKMQ (reference sequence). The CDR3 runs to 13 residues. The CDR3 sequence: CASSQGSYNEQFF. CDR3 in DNA: TGTGCCAGCAGCCAGGGCTCCTACAATGAGCAGTTCTTC.

CDR3 residues: CASSGTGGNQPQHF. The CDR3 DNA reads as TGTGCCAGTAGTGGGACAGGGGGCAATCAGCCCCAGCATTTT. The chain combines TRBV19 with TRBJ1-5, with 10 bases that match TRBD1. The CDR3 extends over 14 amino acids. Germline-derived CDR1 and CDR2 are LNHDA and SQIVND (reference sequence). J gave up 2 bases and V 5 bases, and 0 bases lay outside the gene matches. The whole variable domain, filled in from reference TRBV19 and TRBJ1-5, reads DGGITQSPKYLFRKEGQNVTLSCEQNLNHDAMYWYRQDPGQGLRLIYYSQIVNDFQKGDIAEGYSVSREKKESFPLTVTSAQKNPTAFYLCASSGTGGNQPQHFGDGTRLSIL.

The rearrangement joins TRBV9 to TRBJ1-3, with 9 bases identical to TRBD1. Germline V lookup: CDR1 SGDLS, CDR2 YYNGEE. With V trimmed by 3 bases and J by 0 bases, 10 bases remained unmatched. The CDR3 runs to 18 residues. This CDR3 reads CASSASPGTGISGNTIYF. For the CDR3, the DNA is TGTGCCAGCAGCGCCAGTCCCGGGACAGGGATCTCTGGAAACACCATATATTTT.

This clone was detected once. V gene TRBV7-9 combines with J gene TRBJ2-1, with 10 bases that match TRBD1. The germline V gene encodes CDR1 SEHNR and CDR2 FQNEAQ (reference sequence). CDR3 length: 13 residues. Trimming took 5 bases from V and 10 from J; bases not matched to a gene: 5. The CDR3 DNA reads as TGTGCCAGCAGCCTTCAGGACAGGGGGGAGCAGTTCTTC. Translating it yields CASSLQDRGEQFF.

A few counts support this clone. This chain connects TRBV10-3 to TRBJ1-1, with 8 bases identical to TRBD1. V shed 10 bases, J shed 3 bases, and the junction held 10 bases outside the gene matches. This CDR3 is built from 14 residues. Germline V gene lookup returns CDR1 ENHRY and CDR2 SYGVKD. The CDR3 DNA is TGTGCCACCCTATCGACAGGGGCCGACACTGAAGCTTTCTTT. Its translation is CATLSTGADTEAFF.

V is TRBV19 and J is TRBJ2-1; weak D call: TRBD1 (5 bases). The V gene's germline CDR1 is LNHDA and CDR2 SQIVND (reference sequence). Trimming left V 7 bases short and J 6 bases short, with 16 bases between. The CDR3 has 14 residues. CDR3 sequence: CASTLGRVVNEQFF. CDR3 DNA: TGTGCCAGTACCCTAGGCAGGGTCGTCAATGAGCAGTTCTTC.

The gene calls are TRBV5-1 and TRBJ2-5; TRBD1 is a possible D gene (6 bases). The V end lost 5 bases, the J end lost 3 bases, and 11 bases lay between the germline ends. The CDR3 has 13 amino acids. CDR1 is SGHRS and CDR2 is YFSETQ in the germline V gene. CDR3 DNA: TGCGCCAGCAGTCCAGGGGCGGAAGAGACCCAGTACTTC. As protein: CASSPGAEETQYF.

The chain employs TRBV10-1 and TRBJ1-1; 9 bases align to TRBD1. Unmatched junction bases numbered 4, after V lost 2 bases and J lost 6 bases. CDR1 is WNHNN, CDR2 SYGVQD, per germline (reference sequence). The CDR3 is 14 amino acids. The CDR3 region has the DNA TGCGCCAGCAGTGAGGGGGACAGGGCGGCTGAAGCTTTCTTT. Its protein product is CASSEGDRAAEAFF.

The V call is TRBV19, the J call TRBJ2-6; 8 bases agree with TRBD1. This CDR3 has 17 residues. The germline V gene encodes CDR1 LNHDA and CDR2 SQIVND (reference sequence). Germline trimming cut 4 bases from V and 0 bases from J; bases unmatched to any gene: 5. The CDR3 bases are TGTGCCAGTAGTAGGACAGGGAGAATCTCTGGGGCCAACGTCCTGACTTTC. It translates to CASSRTGRISGANVLTF.

The rearrangement uses TRBV11-2 and TRBJ2-5; D is unresolved. V was clipped by 5 bases and J by 5 bases, with 12 bases between them. The CDR3 runs to 13 residues. CDR1 is SGHAT, CDR2 FQNNGV, per germline. The CDR3 nucleotides read TGTGCCAGCAGCCCACGACCCGGGGAGACCCAGTACTTC. It translates to CASSPRPGETQYF.

Turning to this clone: Other nucleotide sequences from this sample produce the same CDR3. This chain uses TRBV6-1 with TRBJ2-1, with 8 nucleotides matching TRBD1. V was clipped by 2 bases and J by 4 bases; unmatched bases: 4. The CDR3 is 15 amino acids. Germline V lookup: CDR1 MNHNS, CDR2 SASEGT. The chain's CDR3 is CASSENTGGYNEQFF. CDR3 DNA: TGTGCCAGCAGTGAAAACACAGGGGGATACAATGAGCAGTTCTTC.

The chain couples TRBV28 to TRBJ2-7, with D possibly TRBD2 on 5 matching bases. The CDR3 loop spans 13 amino acids. Germline CDR1 MDHEN, CDR2 SYDVKM. V gave up 10 bases and J gave up 5 bases, with 18 bases separating them. Here the CDR3 reads CATLVDSTHEQYF. The DNA of the CDR3 is TGTGCCACCCTTGTGGACTCCACCCACGAGCAGTACTTC.

This clone was counted a single time. V is TRBV4-2 and J is TRBJ2-6; D is possibly TRBD1 (6 bases). CDR3 length: 20 residues. The germline CDR1 and CDR2 sequences are LGHNA and YNFKEQ. Trimming left V 0 bases short and J 0 bases short, with 18 bases between. This CDR3 is CASSQESQGTTFSGANVLTF. In nucleotides, the CDR3 is TGTGCCAGCAGCCAAGAGAGCCAGGGGACCACCTTCTCTGGGGCCAACGTCCTGACTTTC.

The chain combines TRBV5-4 with TRBJ1-4; perhaps TRBD1 as D (5 bases). The V gene lost 4 bases and the J gene lost 1 base, with 11 bases spanning the gap. The CDR3 has 15 amino acids. CDR1 and CDR2 from the germline V gene are SGHNT and YYREEE (reference sequence). DNA of the CDR3: TGTGCCAGCAGCACCGGAGGGGTAACTAATGAAAAACTGTTTTTT. Encoded protein: CASSTGGVTNEKLFF.

The genes are TRBV4-1 and TRBJ2-1; no reliable D call. Germline V gene sequence: CDR1 MGHRA, CDR2 YSYEKL. This CDR3 spans 15 amino acids. Deletions cut 5 bases from V and 0 bases from J, with 11 bases between. The CDR3 nucleotides are TGCGCCAGCAGCGTTAGCTCCAGCTCCTACAATGAGCAGTTCTTC. This sequence encodes CASSVSSSSYNEQFF.

The genes are TRBV19 and TRBJ1-5; D might be TRBD1 (6 bases). Trimming took 3 bases from V and 3 from J, leaving 12 bases between them. The germline gives CDR1 LNHDA, CDR2 SQIVND (reference sequence). The CDR3 extends over 15 amino acids. This CDR3 reads CASSIGGANNQPQHF. The DNA for the CDR3 is TGTGCCAGTAGTATTGGGGGGGCTAACAATCAGCCCCAGCATTTT. The variable domain in full, completed from reference TRBV19 and TRBJ1-5, reads DGGITQSPKYLFRKEGQNVTLSCEQNLNHDAMYWYRQDPGQGLRLIYYSQIVNDFQKGDIAEGYSVSREKKESFPLTVTSAQKNPTAFYLCASSIGGANNQPQHFGDGTRLSIL.

The chain couples TRBV7-3 to TRBJ2-3; 8 nucleotides agree with TRBD2. Trimming took 5 bases from V and 4 from J; bases not matched to a gene: 11. The CDR3 runs 16 residues. CDR1 and CDR2 from the germline V gene are SGHTA and FQGTGA. The CDR3 bases are TGTGCCAGCAGCCCGCTGAGTAGCGGGGTCTCAGATACGCAGTATTTT. This codes for CASSPLSSGVSDTQYF.

The chain is built from TRBV6-1 and TRBJ2-5; D is perhaps TRBD1 (6 bases). The V gene's germline CDR1 is MNHNS and CDR2 SASEGT. The V and J ends lost 7 bases and 2 bases respectively, with 11 bases between them. This CDR3 spans 13 amino acids. CDR3 amino acids: CASTRTVQETQYF. The DNA for the CDR3 is TGTGCCAGCACCCGGACAGTACAAGAGACCCAGTACTTC.

This clone was counted once. The chain joins TRBV7-9 to TRBJ1-4, with D hard to call. CDR3 length: 13 residues. The ends were cut back, 4 bases at V and 8 bases at J, with 11 bases in the middle. CDR1 and CDR2 from the germline V gene are SEHNR and FQNEAQ (reference sequence). The CDR3 DNA reads TGTGCCAGCAGCTCCAGACAAGACGAAAAACTGTTTTTT. Its translation: CASSSRQDEKLFF.